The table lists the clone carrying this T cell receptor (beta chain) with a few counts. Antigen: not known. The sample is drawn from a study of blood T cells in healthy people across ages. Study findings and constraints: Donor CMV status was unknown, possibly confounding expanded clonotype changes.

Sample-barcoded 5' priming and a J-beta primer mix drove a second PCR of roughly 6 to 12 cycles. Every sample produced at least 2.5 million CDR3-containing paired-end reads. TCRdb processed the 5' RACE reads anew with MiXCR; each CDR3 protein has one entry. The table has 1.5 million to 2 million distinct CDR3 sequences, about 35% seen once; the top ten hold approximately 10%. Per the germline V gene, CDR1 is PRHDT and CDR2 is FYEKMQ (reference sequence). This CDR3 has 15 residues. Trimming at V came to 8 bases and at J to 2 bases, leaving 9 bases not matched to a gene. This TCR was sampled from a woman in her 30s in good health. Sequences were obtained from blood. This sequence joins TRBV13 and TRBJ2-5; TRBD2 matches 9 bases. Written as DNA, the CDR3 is TGTGCCAGCCTATCATCGGCGGGGGGGCAAGAGACCCAGTACTTC. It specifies CASLSSAGGQETQYF.